The clone carrying this TCR beta chain was seen many times. What it binds is unknown. The entry originates in a study of T cell repertoires in cytomegalovirus infection. For the study at large: It was recently identified HLA-C-restricted and well-studied HLA-B-restricted CMV epitopes that the study used. Findings and limits, study-wide: Frequencies of public TCR beta families were cumulated, and this identified carriers of CMV plus the relevant HLA. HLA-C-restricted, CMV-specific TCR beta clonotypes were dominant ex vivo.

TCRdb re-analysed the reads in MiXCR, keeping a single row per CDR3 protein. The sample holds a few hundred thousand distinct CDR3 sequences, about 35% seen once. The CDR3 has 15 amino acids. V was pared by 6 bases and J by 9 bases, with 18 bases between. Per the germline V gene, CDR1 is MNHNS and CDR2 is SASEGT. This material consisted of cultured PBMCs, taken from culture after CMV antigen stimulation. V and J are TRBV6-1 and TRBJ1-6, with D perhaps matching TRBD1 (5 bases). This clonotype was obtained from a human donor in good health (CMV status not recorded). Some clones in this sample may be carry-over from other donors' samples. CDR3: CASSPDNRRSSPLHF. CDR3 nucleotides: TGTGCCAGCAGCCCGGACAACCGAAGGAGTTCACCCCTCCACTTT.